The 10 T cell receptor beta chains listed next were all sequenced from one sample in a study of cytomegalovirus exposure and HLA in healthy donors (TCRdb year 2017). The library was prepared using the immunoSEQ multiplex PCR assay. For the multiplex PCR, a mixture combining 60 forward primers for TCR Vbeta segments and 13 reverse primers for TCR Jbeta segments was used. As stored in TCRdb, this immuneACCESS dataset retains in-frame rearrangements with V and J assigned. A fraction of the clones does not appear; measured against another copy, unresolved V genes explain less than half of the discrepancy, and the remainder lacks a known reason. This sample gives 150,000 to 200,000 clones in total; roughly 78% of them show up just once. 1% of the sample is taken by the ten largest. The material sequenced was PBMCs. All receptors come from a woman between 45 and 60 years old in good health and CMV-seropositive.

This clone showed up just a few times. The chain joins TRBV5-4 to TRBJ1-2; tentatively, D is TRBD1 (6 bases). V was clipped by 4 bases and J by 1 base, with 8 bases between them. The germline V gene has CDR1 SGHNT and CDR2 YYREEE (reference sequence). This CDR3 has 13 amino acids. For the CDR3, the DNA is TGTGCCAGCAGCCACAGGGATAACTATGGCTACACCTTC. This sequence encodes CASSHRDNYGYTF. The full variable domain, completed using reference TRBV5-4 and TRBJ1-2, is ETGVTQSPTHLIKTRGQQVTLRCSSQSGHNTVSWYQQALGQGPQFIFQYYREEENGRGNFPPRFSGLQFPNYSSELNVNALELDDSALYLCASSHRDNYGYTFGSGTRLTVV.

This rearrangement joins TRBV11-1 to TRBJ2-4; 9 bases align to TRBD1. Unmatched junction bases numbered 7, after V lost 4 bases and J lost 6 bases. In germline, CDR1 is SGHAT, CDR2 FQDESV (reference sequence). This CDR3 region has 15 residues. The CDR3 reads CASSWGDRVGNIQYF. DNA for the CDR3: TGTGCCAGCAGCTGGGGGGACAGGGTAGGAAACATTCAGTACTTC.

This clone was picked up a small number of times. CDR3 sequence reads: CATGPKTGGEQFF. For the CDR3, the DNA is TGTGCCACCGGGCCCAAGACAGGGGGTGAGCAGTTCTTC. V and J are TRBV15 and TRBJ2-1, with 9 bases aligning to TRBD1. J lost 9 bases, V lost 8 bases, and 8 bases had no gene match. The CDR3 covers 13 residues. Germline lookup yields CDR1 LNHNV and CDR2 YYDKDF (reference sequence).

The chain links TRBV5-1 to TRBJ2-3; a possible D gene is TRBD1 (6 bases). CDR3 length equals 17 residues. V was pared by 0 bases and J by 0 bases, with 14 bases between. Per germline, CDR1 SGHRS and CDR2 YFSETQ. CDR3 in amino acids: CASSLAPTGSSTDTQYF. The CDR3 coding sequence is TGCGCCAGCAGCTTGGCACCTACAGGGTCTAGCACAGATACGCAGTATTTT.

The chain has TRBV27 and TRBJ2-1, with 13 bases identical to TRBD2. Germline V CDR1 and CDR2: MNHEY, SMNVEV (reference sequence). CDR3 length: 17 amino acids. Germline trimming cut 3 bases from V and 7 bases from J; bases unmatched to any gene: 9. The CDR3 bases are TGTGCCAGCAGTTTTGGGACTAGCGGGGACCGGTGGAATGAGCAGTTCTTC. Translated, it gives CASSFGTSGDRWNEQFF.

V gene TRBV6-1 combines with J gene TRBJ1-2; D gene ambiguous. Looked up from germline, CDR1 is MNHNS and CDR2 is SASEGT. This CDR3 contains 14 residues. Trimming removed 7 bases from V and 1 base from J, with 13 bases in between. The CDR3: CASISRVLNYGYTF. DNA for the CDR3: TGTGCCAGCATATCCCGGGTCCTTAACTATGGCTACACCTTC.

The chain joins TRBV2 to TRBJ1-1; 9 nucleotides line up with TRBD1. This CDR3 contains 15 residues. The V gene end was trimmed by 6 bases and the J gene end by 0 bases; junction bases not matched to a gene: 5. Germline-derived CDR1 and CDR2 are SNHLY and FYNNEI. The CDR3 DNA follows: TGTGCCAGCAGCCCCACAGGGGGCATGAACACTGAAGCTTTCTTT. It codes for CASSPTGGMNTEAFF.

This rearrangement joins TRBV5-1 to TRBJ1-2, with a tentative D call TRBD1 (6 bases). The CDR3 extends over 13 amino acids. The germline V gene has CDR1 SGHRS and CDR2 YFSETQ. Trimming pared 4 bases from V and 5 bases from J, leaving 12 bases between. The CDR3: CASSKRDTYGYTF. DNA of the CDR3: TGCGCCAGCAGCAAAAGGGACACTTATGGCTACACCTTC.

The CDR3 loop is CASSETGGEQPQHF. In DNA, the CDR3 is TGTGCCAGCAGTGAGACAGGGGGCGAGCAGCCCCAGCATTTT. The V gene is TRBV2, the J gene TRBJ1-5; 10 bases are shared with TRBD1. CDR3 size: 14 residues. The V and J ends lost 3 bases and 7 bases, in that order; junction bases with no gene match: 3. Germline loops: CDR1 SNHLY, CDR2 FYNNEI.

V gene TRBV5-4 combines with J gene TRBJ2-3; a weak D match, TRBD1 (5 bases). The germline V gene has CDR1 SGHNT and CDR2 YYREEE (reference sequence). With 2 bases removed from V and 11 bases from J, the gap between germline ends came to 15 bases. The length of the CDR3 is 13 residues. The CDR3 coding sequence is TGTGCCAGCAGCTTTGGGGCCGAACCCCAGCAGTATTTT. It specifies CASSFGAEPQQYF. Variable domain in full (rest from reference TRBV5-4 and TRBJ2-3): ETGVTQSPTHLIKTRGQQVTLRCSSQSGHNTVSWYQQALGQGPQFIFQYYREEENGRGNFPPRFSGLQFPNYSSELNVNALELDDSALYLCASSFGAEPQQYFGPGTRLTVL.